The sequence of this TCR beta chain was determined in a study of technical replicates of blood from a handful of donors. Sequencing was performed with immunoSEQ multiplex PCR; in TCRdb, only in-frame clones are kept and a portion is missing. Among about 75,000 clones listed, approximately 96% were seen once. From germline, CDR1 is MNHEY and CDR2 SMNVEV (reference sequence). CDR3 size: 20 residues. Trimming removed 6 bases from V and 7 bases from J; junction bases left unmatched: 23. The receptor was derived from a human donor in good health. The V gene is TRBV27, the J gene TRBJ2-1; 11 bases are a match to TRBD2. The sequencing sample was made of T cells isolated from PBMCs. The CDR3 here is CASSRFGTSGSLWWENEQFF. CDR3 in DNA: TGTGCCAGCAGCCGCTTTGGTACTAGCGGGAGTCTTTGGTGGGAAAATGAGCAGTTCTTC.